This T cell receptor (beta chain) was observed in a study of shared clonotypes between healthy human individuals. This CDR3 has 14 residues. The ends lost 1 base at V and 8 bases at J; junction bases unmatched: 7. Germline loops: CDR1 SGHTA, CDR2 FQGNSA. Assay: immunoSEQ multiplex PCR; the TCRdb copy retains only in-frame clones and omits some. The table has approximately 840,000 clones, approximately 97% seen once. Cells designated naive CD8 were CD45RO-negative and were positively selected for CCR7, with terminally differentiated effector memory CD45RA+ cells excluded. The chain joins TRBV7-2 to TRBJ1-2; 7 nucleotides line up with TRBD1. This sequence was found in a young man in good health. Specimen: naive CD8+ T cells sorted from blood. The CDR3 bases are TGTGCCAGCAGCTTAGGAGGGGGCGCGAGGGGCTACACCTTC. Protein product: CASSLGGGARGYTF.